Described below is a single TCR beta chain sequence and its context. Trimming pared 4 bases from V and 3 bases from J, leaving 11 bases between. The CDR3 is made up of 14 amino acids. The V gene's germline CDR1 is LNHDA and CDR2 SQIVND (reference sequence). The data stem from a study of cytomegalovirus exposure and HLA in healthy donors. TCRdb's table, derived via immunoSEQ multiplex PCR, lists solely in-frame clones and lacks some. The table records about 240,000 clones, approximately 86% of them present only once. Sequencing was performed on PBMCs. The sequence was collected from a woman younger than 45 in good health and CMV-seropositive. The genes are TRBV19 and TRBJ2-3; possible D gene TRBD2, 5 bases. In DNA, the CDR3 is TGTGCCAGTAGTAATCGGACTCGGACAGATACGCAGTATTTT. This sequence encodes CASSNRTRTDTQYF.